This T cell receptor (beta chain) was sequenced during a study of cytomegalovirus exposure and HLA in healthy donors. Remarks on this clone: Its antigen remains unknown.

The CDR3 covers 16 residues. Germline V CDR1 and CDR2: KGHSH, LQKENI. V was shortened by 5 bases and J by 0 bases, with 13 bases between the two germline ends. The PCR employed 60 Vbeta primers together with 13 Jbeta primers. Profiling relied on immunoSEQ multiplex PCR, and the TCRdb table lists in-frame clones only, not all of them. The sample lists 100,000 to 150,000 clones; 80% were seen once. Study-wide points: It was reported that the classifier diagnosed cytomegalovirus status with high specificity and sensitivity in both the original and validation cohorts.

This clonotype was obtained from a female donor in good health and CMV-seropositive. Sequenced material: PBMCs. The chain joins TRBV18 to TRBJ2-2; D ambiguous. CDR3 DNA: TGTGCCAGCTCAAAAGACACCGCTTCGAACACCGGGGAGCTGTTTTTT. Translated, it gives CASSKDTASNTGELFF.